The 10 T cell receptor beta chains given below trace back to one sample, sequenced in a study of blood T cell repertoires in COVID-19 (dated by TCRdb to 2019 to 2021). Library construction relied on the immunoSEQ multiplex PCR assay. The table comes from immuneACCESS by way of TCRdb, which keeps in-frame sequences with V and J called. Part of the clones is missing from these tables; in studies checked, under half for an unresolved V gene and the rest for unknown reasons. Counted in this sample were almost 70,000 clones; over 70% of them appeared once. The ten most abundant clones make up 15% to 20% of the sample. The specimen was peripheral blood. Receptors originate from a man in his sixties with acute or convalescent COVID-19.

Only a few counts were recorded for this clone. The chain uses TRBV15 and TRBJ1-1, with D possibly matching TRBD1 (6 bases). Germline-derived CDR1 and CDR2 are LNHNV and YYDKDF (reference sequence). V was cut by 3 bases and J by 2 bases, with 10 bases left in between. The CDR3 loop spans 14 amino acids. CDR3 sequence reads: CATSRDSYNTEAFF. In nucleotides, the CDR3 is TGTGCCACCAGCAGGGACAGTTATAACACTGAAGCTTTCTTT.

The chain uses TRBV5-1 and TRBJ2-2; 10 bases are a match to TRBD2. V lost 0 bases, J lost 4 bases, and 6 bases stayed unmatched. Germline loops: CDR1 SGHRS, CDR2 YFSETQ. This CDR3 spans 17 amino acids. The CDR3 sequence is CASSLAPRLAGTGELFF. The CDR3 nucleotides read TGCGCCAGCAGCTTGGCACCCCGACTAGCGGGCACCGGGGAGCTGTTTTTT.

J is TRBJ2-7 and V is TRBV7-9, with TRBD1 matching over 8 bases. With V trimmed by 5 bases and J by 3 bases, 9 bases remained unmatched. This CDR3 region has 15 residues. In germline, CDR1 is SEHNR, CDR2 FQNEAQ (reference sequence). CDR3 coding DNA: TGTGCCAGCAGCCTACCGCGGACAGGGAACTACGAGCAGTACTTC. Translating it yields CASSLPRTGNYEQYF.

This chain uses TRBV6-5 with TRBJ2-7; 8 bases align to TRBD1. J was trimmed by 1 base and V by 0 bases; bases with no gene match: 2. The CDR3 extends over 15 amino acids. Germline loops: CDR1 MNHEY, CDR2 SVGAGI. The CDR3 DNA reads TGTGCCAGCAGTTACTCGGGACAGGTTTCCTACGAGCAGTACTTC. This gives the protein CASSYSGQVSYEQYF.

The V call is TRBV6-5, the J call TRBJ2-4, with a possible D match to TRBD1 (6 bases). CDR3 size: 12 residues. V shed 8 bases and J shed 4 bases, with 9 bases lying between them. Per the germline V gene, CDR1 is MNHEY and CDR2 is SVGAGI. The CDR3 bases are TGTGCCAGCGTTGACAGGAAAAACATTCAGTACTTC. It encodes CASVDRKNIQYF.

In DNA, the CDR3 is TGTGCCAGCAGCGTTTATGCGGGGGCTAACAATGAGCAGTTCTTC. Translated, it gives CASSVYAGANNEQFF. The chain has TRBV9 and TRBJ2-1, with a possible D match to TRBD2 (7 bases). The ends were cut back, 2 bases at V and 5 bases at J, with 14 bases in the middle. CDR3 length equals 15 residues. Germline-derived CDR1 and CDR2 are SGDLS and YYNGEE.

The CDR3: CASSFGVRGSDYGYTF. The CDR3 DNA is TGTGCCAGCAGCTTTGGGGTACGGGGGTCCGACTATGGCTACACCTTC. The rearrangement uses TRBV7-9 and TRBJ1-2, with D possibly being TRBD1 (5 bases). The germline gives CDR1 SEHNR, CDR2 FQNEAQ (reference sequence). Trimming pared 3 bases from V and 3 bases from J, leaving 17 bases between. The CDR3 is 16 amino acids.

The rearrangement joins TRBV3-1 (or the pseudogene TRBV3-2) to TRBJ1-5, with D maybe TRBD1 (6 bases). The CDR3 contains 20 residues. Germline V gives CDR1 LGHDT, CDR2 YNNKEL (reference sequence). V was shortened by 0 bases and J by 2 bases, with 23 bases between the two germline ends. The DNA for the CDR3 is TGTGCCAGCAGCCAAGAAGGGTCGCGACACAGGGCAGAAGGCAATCAGCCCCAGCATTTT. This gives the protein CASSQEGSRHRAEGNQPQHF.

The chain employs TRBV29-1 and TRBJ1-2; TRBD1 might be the D (6 bases). CDR3 length: 14 residues. V was cut by 4 bases and J by 4 bases, with 16 bases left in between. The V gene's germline CDR1 is SQVTM and CDR2 ANQGSEA. This chain's CDR3 is CSVGAVGAGYGYTF. The CDR3 DNA sequence: TGCAGCGTTGGAGCCGTGGGGGCTGGCTATGGCTACACCTTC. Variable domain in full (rest from reference TRBV29-1 and TRBJ1-2): SAVISQKPSRDICQRGTSLTIQCQVDSQVTMMFWYRQQPGQSLTLIATANQGSEATYESGFVIDKFPISRPNLTFSTLTVSNMSPEDSSIYLCSVGAVGAGYGYTFGSGTRLTVV.

This chain links TRBV4-3 with TRBJ2-1; 12 nucleotides agree with TRBD2. J was trimmed by 10 bases and V by 0 bases; bases with no gene match: 10. This CDR3 contains 17 residues. The germline gives CDR1 LGHNA, CDR2 YSLEER. CDR3 residues: CASSQDASGGVFREQFF. The CDR3 nucleotides are TGCGCCAGCAGCCAAGATGCTAGCGGGGGGGTTTTTAGGGAGCAGTTCTTC.